A selection of T cell receptor beta chains follows, all from one sample in a study of Graves' ophthalmopathy and Graves' hyperthyroidism. From the multiplex PCR reads, TCRdb called clonotypes with MiXCR, one entry per CDR3 protein. Of about 550,000 distinct CDR3 sequences detected, roughly 39% appear once; the ten largest clones hold about 4.6%. Sequenced sample: peripheral blood or thyroid tissue (not recorded which). The receptor set was obtained from an adult man with Graves' hyperthyroidism. Each CDR3 is given with its conserved first and last residue. A D gene is named only where the DNA matches it firmly. Size is stated for part of the rows, as once, few or many counts, or as a class when the clone is expanded.

V	size	D	J	DNA	CDR3
TRBV6-5	few	TRBD1	TRBJ2-3	TGTGCCAGCGCACAGGGGGCCGGAGATACGCAGTATTTT	CASAQGAGDTQYF
TRBV12-3/TRBV12-4	few	TRBD2	TRBJ2-6	TGTGCCAGCAGGGGGGGACTAGCGGGAGACGATGTTTTGGTTGGCTCTGGGGCCAACGTCCTGACTTTC	CASRGGLAGDDVLVGSGANVLTF
TRBV7-8	.	.	TRBJ1-1	TGTGCCATCAGTGACGGGAGGAACACTGAAGCTTTCTTT	CAISDGRNTEAFF
TRBV7-2	.	TRBD1	TRBJ2-7	TGTGCCAGCAGCTTAGCCGGGACAGGGGTGACCTACGAGCAGTACTTC	CASSLAGTGVTYEQYF
TRBV29-1	.	.	TRBJ2-7	TGCAGCTTGGGGGCAGGCGATATCTACGAGCAGTACTTC	CSLGAGDIYEQYF
TRBV24-1	.	.	TRBJ2-7	TGTGCCAGCAGTTTAACCGGGACACTTAACTACGAGCAGTACTTC	CASSLTGTLNYEQYF
TRBV19	few	.	TRBJ2-2	TGTGCCAGTAGTCCGGGGACTCCGCTCCTGAACACCGGGGAGCTGTTTTTT	CASSPGTPLLNTGELFF
TRBV27	few	.	TRBJ2-5	TGTGCCAGCAGTTCCCTACAGAATCAAGAGACCCAGTACTTC	CASSSLQNQETQYF
TRBV6-5	.	.	TRBJ2-5	TGTGCCAGCAGGCAAGCCGCCCAAGGGACGAGGGGGACCCAGTACTTC	CASRQAAQGTRGTQYF
TRBV24-1	.	TRBD2	TRBJ2-7	TGTGCCACCAGCGAAGGACTAGCGGGCTCCTACGAGCAGTACTTC	CATSEGLAGSYEQYF
TRBV9	.	.	TRBJ2-2	TGTGCCAGCAGCCAGAGCCCCGCCACAGGGGAGCTGTTTTTT	CASSQSPATGELFF
TRBV4-1	many	TRBD1	TRBJ1-1	TGCGCCAGCAGCCAACCGAGACAGGGAGGGAACACTGAAGCTTTCTTT	CASSQPRQGGNTEAFF
TRBV2	.	.	TRBJ1-4	TGTGCCAGCAGACTTAGCGGGGGACACAATGAAAAACTGTTTTTT	CASRLSGGHNEKLFF
TRBV20-1	.	TRBD2	TRBJ2-3	TGCAGTGCTAGAATGTTGTCTAGCGGGAGCCGCACAGATACGCAGTATTTT	CSARMLSSGSRTDTQYF
TRBV24-1	many	TRBD1	TRBJ1-2	TGTGCCATCGCCCTTCAGACAGGGCACTACTATGGCTACACCTTC	CAIALQTGHYYGYTF
TRBV2	.	TRBD2	TRBJ2-2	TGTGCCAGCAGTGAACTCGCGGGAGGTTTAACCGGGGAGCTGTTTTTT	CASSELAGGLTGELFF
TRBV5-8	.	.	TRBJ1-4	TGTGCCAGCAGCTCTACAGCCGCAACTAATGAAAAACTGTTTTTT	CASSSTAATNEKLFF
TRBV6-1	.	TRBD2	TRBJ2-7	TGTGCCGGCAGTTACTCGGGGGGGTACGAGCAGTACTTC	CAGSYSGGYEQYF
TRBV7-9	.	.	TRBJ2-3	TGTGCCAGCAGCTTAGTACAGAGCACAGATACGCAGTATTTT	CASSLVQSTDTQYF
TRBV24-1	.	TRBD1	TRBJ2-1	TGTGCCACCAGTGATCGATCCGGGACAGGGCGCGACAATGAGCAGTTCTTC	CATSDRSGTGRDNEQFF
TRBV5-5	few	.	TRBJ1-4	TGTGCCAGCAGCTTGGGGGACATTAATGAAAAACTGTTTTTT	CASSLGDINEKLFF
TRBV10-3	.	TRBD1	TRBJ1-2	TGTGCCATCAGTGAGTCGGGACAGGGGAACGGCTACACCTTC	CAISESGQGNGYTF
TRBV19	.	.	TRBJ1-5	TGTGCTGGGGGACTTAGCAATCAGCCCCAGCATTTT	CAGGLSNQPQHF
TRBV10-3	.	.	TRBJ2-5	TGTGCCATCAGCCCCAGCACTAAGGGGCTTAGAGAGACCCAGTACTTC	CAISPSTKGLRETQYF
TRBV7-8	many	.	TRBJ1-1	TGTGCCAGCAGCCGGGGACACCTCCGGAACACTGAAGCTTTCTTT	CASSRGHLRNTEAFF
TRBV7-9	.	TRBD2	TRBJ2-7	TGTGCCAGCAGCTTGCCGGTAGCGGGAGTCTACGAGCAGTACTTC	CASSLPVAGVYEQYF
TRBV2	.	TRBD1	TRBJ2-5	TGTGCCAGCAGTGAGCGGACAGGGGAGACCCAGTACTTC	CASSERTGETQYF
TRBV20-1	many	.	TRBJ1-1	TGCAGTGCTAGGCGAGTAACTGAAGCTTTCTTT	CSARRVTEAFF
TRBV5-1	many	.	TRBJ2-5	TGCGCCAGCAGCTTCGCGGGGTTGGAGACCCAGTACTTC	CASSFAGLETQYF
TRBV7-2	.	.	TRBJ1-2	TGTGCCAGCAGCCCCACCGGGGGGCAAGATGGCTACACCTTC	CASSPTGGQDGYTF
TRBV7-9	.	.	TRBJ2-7	TGTGCCAGCAGCTTGGGAGGGGGCCTGAACGAGCAGTACTTC	CASSLGGGLNEQYF
TRBV15	many	.	TRBJ2-7	TGTGCCACCAGCAGCCGAGGGGGAAACGAGCAGTACTTC	CATSSRGGNEQYF
TRBV29-1	many	.	TRBJ1-2	TGCAGCGTTGACGGGGTCGGCTACACCTTC	CSVDGVGYTF
TRBV15	many	TRBD1	TRBJ1-2	TGTGCCACCAGCAGAGAGGGGCAGGGGGCGCCTGGCTACACCTTC	CATSREGQGAPGYTF
TRBV5-5	few	.	TRBJ1-1	TGTGCCAGCAGCTTTTCCGCCAACCAGGGTATTTGGATGACTGAAGCTTTCTTT	CASSFSANQGIWMTEAFF
TRBV24-1	many	.	TRBJ1-1	TGTGCCACCAGTGATTCCGTCGAAGCTTTCTTT	CATSDSVEAFF
TRBV7-4	.	.	TRBJ1-4	TGTGCCAGCAGCTTTGAGGGAGGGGCGTCTAATGAAAAACTGTTTTTT	CASSFEGGASNEKLFF
TRBV7-8	few	TRBD1	TRBJ1-1	TGTGCCAGCAGCTCTAGGACAGGGGACAATGAAGCTTTCTTT	CASSSRTGDNEAFF
TRBV12-3/TRBV12-4	.	TRBD1	TRBJ1-3	TGTGCCAGCAGTTTTTCACCAGGGGGTAACTATGGCTACACCATATATTTT	CASSFSPGGNYGYTIYF
TRBV5-1	.	.	TRBJ2-6	TGCGCCAGCAGCTTGTTGGGGACCAACACTGAAGCTTTC	CASSLLGTNTEAF
TRBV24-1	many	.	TRBJ2-6	TGTGCCACCAGGGACGGAAACTCTGGGGCCAACGTCCTGACTTTC	CATRDGNSGANVLTF
TRBV20-1	.	TRBD2	TRBJ2-7	TGCAGTGCTAGCGACGGGACTAGCGGGAGCTCCTACGAGCAGTACTTC	CSASDGTSGSSYEQYF
TRBV12-3/TRBV12-4	.	.	TRBJ2-7	TGTGCCAGCAGTTTAAACGGGAGATACGAGCAGTACTTC	CASSLNGRYEQYF
TRBV30	few	TRBD1	TRBJ1-2	TGTGCCTGGAGCAAGACAGGGGTTAATGGCTACACCTTC	CAWSKTGVNGYTF
TRBV2	few	TRBD1	TRBJ2-3	TGTGCCAGCAGACCAACACAGGGGGCAGATACGCAGTATTTT	CASRPTQGADTQYF
TRBV3-1	.	.	TRBJ2-7	TGTGCCAGCAGCCAATCGGGGCAGGGGACCTACGAGCAGTACTTC	CASSQSGQGTYEQYF
TRBV6-5	few	TRBD1	TRBJ2-5	TGTGCCAGCAGTTACTCTCAGGGGGCGCGGGAGACCCAGTACTTC	CASSYSQGARETQYF
TRBV5-1	.	TRBD2	TRBJ2-7	TGCGCCAGCAGCATGGGACTAGCGGGGGCCTACGAGCAGTACTTC	CASSMGLAGAYEQYF
TRBV6-5	.	TRBD1	TRBJ2-7	TGTGCCAGCAGTGTCGGAGACAGGGGGACGACGGAGCAGTACTTC	CASSVGDRGTTEQYF
TRBV9	.	TRBD2	TRBJ2-5	TGTGCCAGCAGCGTTAGCGGGACCCCCGCCGAGACCCAGTACTTC	CASSVSGTPAETQYF
TRBV9	.	.	TRBJ2-5	TGTGCCAGCAGCCAAGAGTGGACAGACCAAGAGACCCAGTACTTC	CASSQEWTDQETQYF
TRBV7-2	many	TRBD2	TRBJ2-5	TGTGCCAGCAGCGAGCTTCTAGCGGGCTTAGGGACCCAGTACTTC	CASSELLAGLGTQYF
TRBV2	.	.	TRBJ1-1	TGTGCCAGCAGCGGACAGAGGGACACTGAAGCTTTCTTT	CASSGQRDTEAFF
TRBV11-1	.	.	TRBJ1-1	TGTGCCAGCAAAAAACAGGAGGTCGACACTGAAGCTTTCTTT	CASKKQEVDTEAFF
TRBV6-2/TRBV6-3	.	TRBD1	TRBJ2-7	TGTGCCAGCAGTAAGTTTCCGACAGGGGTACTCTACGAGCAGTACTTC	CASSKFPTGVLYEQYF
TRBV20-1	many	TRBD1	TRBJ1-2	TGCAGTGGGAGGAGCGGGGACAGGGATGGTGGCTACACCTTC	CSGRSGDRDGGYTF
TRBV7-9	.	.	TRBJ1-2	TGTGCCAGCAGCGCAACGTCGGGACGGGGACGCTATGGCTACACCTTC	CASSATSGRGRYGYTF
TRBV6-1	.	TRBD1	TRBJ1-2	TGTGCCAGCAGTTACTCGAGGGACAGGGCCTACACCTTC	CASSYSRDRAYTF
TRBV6-5	.	TRBD1	TRBJ1-1	TGTGCCAGCAGGGGGCCAAGACAGGGAAGGGGGACTGAAGCTTTCTTT	CASRGPRQGRGTEAFF